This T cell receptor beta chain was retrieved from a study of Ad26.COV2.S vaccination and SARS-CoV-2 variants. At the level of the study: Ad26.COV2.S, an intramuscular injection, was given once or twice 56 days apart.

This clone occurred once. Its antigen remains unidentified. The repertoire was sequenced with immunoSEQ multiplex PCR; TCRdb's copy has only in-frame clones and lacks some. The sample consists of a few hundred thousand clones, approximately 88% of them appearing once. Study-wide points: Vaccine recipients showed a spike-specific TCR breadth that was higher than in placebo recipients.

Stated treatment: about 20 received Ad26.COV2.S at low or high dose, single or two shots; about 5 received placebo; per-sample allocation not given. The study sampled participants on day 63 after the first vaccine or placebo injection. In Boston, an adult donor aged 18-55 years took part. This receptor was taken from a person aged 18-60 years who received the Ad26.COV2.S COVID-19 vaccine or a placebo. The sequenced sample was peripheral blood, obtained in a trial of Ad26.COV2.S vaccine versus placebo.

CDR3 nucleotides: TGTGCCAGCAGTTTGAATGGTGGGTTTGGATATGGCTACACCTTC. Protein sequence: CASSLNGGFGYGYTF. The chain employs TRBV28 and TRBJ1-2; D gene ambiguous. The CDR3 is made up of 15 amino acids. In germline, CDR1 is MDHEN, CDR2 SYDVKM. Trimming pared 3 bases from V and 5 bases from J, leaving 16 bases between.